This T cell receptor (beta chain) was obtained from a study of ipilimumab plus nivolumab after autologous stem cell transplantation. Turning to the study itself: Median doses per patient: a few ipilimumab, fewer than ten nivolumab.

V lost 5 bases, J lost 4 bases, and 10 bases lay in between. The CDR3 is 13 residues long. From germline, CDR1 is LNHDA and CDR2 SQIVND (reference sequence). Points on this clone: Its antigen is as yet unknown.

Repertoires were generated with immunoSEQ multiplex PCR, while TCRdb's copy carries only in-frame clones and drops some. The table shows some 25,000 clones, with 70% to 90% occurring only once. General study results and limits: Per the authors, repertoire, Treg and microbiota data justify further study.

Starting 14 to 28 days after autologous transplant, ipilimumab 1 mg/kg was given. V gene TRBV19 combines with J gene TRBJ2-3, with unresolved D. The input for sequencing was PBMCs, taken in a trial of ipilimumab plus nivolumab as post-transplant consolidation. This clonotype was obtained from a male donor with diffuse large B-cell lymphoma. CDR3 region: CASSPGVADTQYF. The CDR3 DNA sequence: TGTGCCAGTAGTCCGGGTGTAGCAGATACGCAGTATTTT. Supplemented by reference TRBV19 and TRBJ2-3, the full variable domain reads DGGITQSPKYLFRKEGQNVTLSCEQNLNHDAMYWYRQDPGQGLRLIYYSQIVNDFQKGDIAEGYSVSREKKESFPLTVTSAQKNPTAFYLCASSPGVADTQYFGPGTRLTVL.